The following is a T cell receptor beta chain sequence with its context. The PCR contained 60 Vbeta and 13 Jbeta primers. Measured with immunoSEQ multiplex PCR; TCRdb has only the in-frame clones, and not every one. This repertoire includes under 150,000 clones. This sample stems from a study of cytomegalovirus exposure and HLA in healthy donors. The germline gives CDR1 SGHTA, CDR2 FQGTGA. With 0 bases removed from V and 6 bases from J, the gap between germline ends came to 12 bases. There are 14 residues in the CDR3. Sequencing input: PBMCs. The clonotype originates from a woman between 40 and 50 years old in good health and CMV-seronegative. V is TRBV7-3 and J is TRBJ2-7; no clear D. CDR3 coding DNA: TGTGCCAGCAGCTTAACACCACAAACAGCCGAGCAGTACTTC. It codes for CASSLTPQTAEQYF.